The 21 T cell receptor beta chains listed next were all sequenced from one sample in a study of T cell responses to AZD1222 COVID-19 vaccine. Produced via immunoSEQ multiplex PCR; TCRdb's table is partial and in-frame only. The sample yields around 160,000 clones, approximately 88% seen once. Sequenced here: peripheral blood, sampled on day 0 of AZD1222 vaccination. These receptors were collected from an adult in good health.

This clone was recorded once. This rearrangement joins TRBV15 to TRBJ1-5, with D unresolved. The germline V and J ends were trimmed by 5 bases and 0 bases, with 8 bases remaining between them. CDR3 length equals 14 residues. Per germline, CDR1 LNHNV and CDR2 YYDKDF (reference sequence). CDR3 in DNA: TGTGCCACCAGCCAAGGATATAGCAATCAGCCCCAGCATTTT. This codes for CATSQGYSNQPQHF.

This clone appeared once. This chain uses TRBV11-2 with TRBJ1-2; the D is unclear. The CDR3 loop spans 12 amino acids. V dropped 5 bases and J dropped 0 bases, with 4 bases sitting between them. CDR1 is SGHAT, CDR2 FQNNGV, per germline. DNA for the CDR3: TGTGCCAGCAGCGCGGCTAACTATGGCTACACCTTC. This encodes CASSAANYGYTF.

J is TRBJ1-4 and V is TRBV27; a weak D match, TRBD1 (5 bases). The CDR3 extends over 13 amino acids. V lost 8 bases and J 8 bases, leaving 15 bases between the germline ends. Germline CDR1 reads MNHEY; CDR2 reads SMNVEV (reference sequence). DNA for the CDR3: TGTGCCAGCGGGGGACGGGCTCGGGAAAAACTGTTTTTT. Encoded protein: CASGGRAREKLFF.

This clone showed up just once. V and J are TRBV19 and TRBJ2-7; D gene uncertain. The CDR3 extends over 15 amino acids. The ends were cut back, 1 base at V and 2 bases at J, with 12 bases in the middle. Per the germline V gene, CDR1 is LNHDA and CDR2 is SQIVND (reference sequence). As DNA, the CDR3 is TGTGCCAGTAGTATAGGGTCGGCGGAGACCTACGAGCAGTACTTC. It codes for CASSIGSAETYEQYF.

The rearrangement links TRBV6-5 to TRBJ1-3; TRBD1 might be the D (6 bases). Between the trimmed V and J ends, which lost 6 bases and 1 base, there was a span of 13 bases. The CDR3 consists of 15 residues. CDR1 and CDR2 from the germline V gene are MNHEY and SVGAGI. The CDR3 nucleotides read TGTGCCAGCAGGGGAGGGGGGAGGTCTGGAAACACCATATATTTT. Protein sequence: CASRGGGRSGNTIYF.

The J gene is TRBJ1-1, the V gene TRBV7-2; D is undetermined. V was pared by 7 bases and J by 1 base, with 13 bases between. Looked up from germline, CDR1 is SGHTA and CDR2 is FQGNSA. This CDR3 comprises 14 residues. CDR3 loop: CASTITFANTEAFF. The CDR3 region has the DNA TGTGCCAGCACCATAACATTTGCGAACACTGAAGCTTTCTTT. Filled out from reference TRBV7-2 and TRBJ1-1, the complete variable domain reads GAGVSQSPSNKVTEKGKDVELRCDPISGHTALYWYRQSLGQGLEFLIYFQGNSAPDKSGLPSDRFSAERTGGSVSTLTIQRTQQEDSAVYLCASTITFANTEAFFGQGTRLTVV.

The chain couples TRBV7-2 to TRBJ1-6; D unclear. V gave up 1 base and J gave up 10 bases, with 11 bases separating them. This CDR3 is built from 14 residues. The V gene's germline CDR1 is SGHTA and CDR2 FQGNSA. The CDR3 DNA reads as TGTGCCAGCAGCTTAGAAGGGTTCGGGTCACCCCTCCACTTT. It specifies CASSLEGFGSPLHF.

J is TRBJ2-1 and V is TRBV2, with 7 nucleotides matching TRBD2. The CDR3 is 15 amino acids. J gave up 8 bases and V 4 bases, and 11 bases lay outside the gene matches. CDR1 is SNHLY and CDR2 is FYNNEI in the germline V gene. This CDR3 is CASSVGGGSGDEQFF. As DNA, the CDR3 is TGTGCCAGCAGTGTCGGCGGGGGATCCGGGGATGAGCAGTTCTTC.

V gene TRBV9 combines with J gene TRBJ2-2; a weak D match, TRBD2 (6 bases). Germline V gene data show CDR1 as SGDLS and CDR2 as YYNGEE. CDR3 size: 18 residues. V lost 5 bases and J 0 bases, leaving 20 bases between the germline ends. This CDR3 reads CASSPGLHAYANTGELFF. The CDR3 nucleotides are TGTGCCAGCAGTCCCGGACTACACGCCTACGCGAACACCGGGGAGCTGTTTTTT.

This chain joins TRBV5-1 and TRBJ1-3; unclear D gene. Germline CDR1 is SGHRS and CDR2 is YFSETQ. V was trimmed by 5 bases and J by 0 bases, leaving 6 bases between them. The CDR3 length is 13 residues. The CDR3 loop reads CASSSDSGNTIYF. The CDR3 nucleotides are TGCGCCAGCAGTTCGGACTCTGGAAACACCATATATTTT.

The genes are TRBV11-2 and TRBJ2-1; D remains ambiguous. This CDR3 region has 13 residues. V gave up 2 bases and J gave up 6 bases, with 8 bases separating them. Germline lookup yields CDR1 SGHAT and CDR2 FQNNGV. The CDR3 spells CASSLQMGNEQFF. The CDR3 nucleotides read TGTGCCAGCAGCTTACAGATGGGCAATGAGCAGTTCTTC.

The chain has TRBV7-2 and TRBJ1-1, with D possibly TRBD1 on 5 matching bases. CDR3 length: 14 residues. Germline values: CDR1 SGHTA, CDR2 FQGNSA. Trimming removed 0 bases from V and 5 bases from J, with 10 bases in between. The CDR3 loop reads CASSLAFTGTEAFF. The CDR3 DNA is TGTGCCAGCAGCTTAGCGTTCACAGGAACTGAAGCTTTCTTT.

The chain has TRBV4-1 and TRBJ1-2; 12 bases are shared with TRBD1. This CDR3 has 16 amino acids. Germline loops: CDR1 MGHRA, CDR2 YSYEKL. V lost 1 base and J lost 7; bases outside the gene matches: 7. CDR3 region: CASSQVRDRGLGGYTF. CDR3 nucleotides: TGCGCCAGCAGCCAAGTACGGGACAGGGGGCTCGGTGGCTACACCTTC.

The chain has TRBV9 and TRBJ1-1, with D tentatively TRBD1 (6 bases). In germline, CDR1 is SGDLS, CDR2 YYNGEE. Trimming took off 0 bases at V and 5 bases at J, with 8 bases between the two ends. The CDR3 has 13 residues. The CDR3 nucleotides read TGTGCCAGCAGCGTAGATCAGGGGACTGAAGCTTTCTTT. It yields the protein CASSVDQGTEAFF.

This clone showed up just once. This chain uses TRBV7-2 with TRBJ2-2; D is unclear. CDR1 SGHTA and CDR2 FQGNSA come from the germline V gene. The V end lost 5 bases, the J end lost 5 bases, and 12 bases lay between the germline ends. The CDR3 totals 14 residues. CDR3 sequence (DNA): TGTGCCAGCAGCGAAGACAAGTCGACCGGGGAGCTGTTTTTT. This gives the protein CASSEDKSTGELFF.

The rearrangement links TRBV6-5 to TRBJ2-7; 10 nucleotides line up with TRBD1. This CDR3 spans 16 amino acids. V shed 2 bases, J shed 1 base, and the junction held 5 bases outside the gene matches. CDR1 and CDR2 (germline): MNHEY, SVGAGI. The CDR3 sequence: CASSYLGTGVSYEQYF. The CDR3 bases are TGTGCCAGCAGTTACCTTGGGACAGGGGTTTCCTACGAGCAGTACTTC.

V gene TRBV9 combines with J gene TRBJ2-7; TRBD1 matches 9 bases. CDR3 length equals 14 residues. The V gene end was trimmed by 5 bases and the J gene end by 3 bases; junction bases not matched to a gene: 6. CDR1 is SGDLS and CDR2 is YYNGEE in the germline V gene. In DNA form, the CDR3 reads TGTGCCAGCAGTCTGACAGGGGGTTACTACGAGCAGTACTTC. Translated: CASSLTGGYYEQYF.

This sequence joins TRBV29-1 and TRBJ2-1; TRBD1 or TRBD2 may be the D gene (5 bases each). CDR1 and CDR2 (germline): SQVTM, ANQGSEA. This CDR3 is built from 17 residues. V was clipped by 7 bases and J by 3 bases, with 25 bases between them. CDR3 sequence: CSAPNRGTSGIYNEQFF. DNA for the CDR3: TGCAGCGCCCCGAACCGGGGCACGTCGGGGATCTACAATGAGCAGTTCTTC.

The chain links TRBV2 to TRBJ2-5; unclear D gene. The germline CDR1 and CDR2 sequences are SNHLY and FYNNEI. V shed 6 bases and J shed 2 bases, with 16 bases lying between them. The CDR3 is made up of 15 amino acids. CDR3 DNA: TGTGCCAGCAGGGGGATAGGAATCAGGCAAGAGACCCAGTACTTC. This translates into CASRGIGIRQETQYF.

This sequence joins TRBV5-4 and TRBJ1-1, with D perhaps TRBD1 (6 bases). Germline V gives CDR1 SGHNT, CDR2 YYREEE (reference sequence). V shed 7 bases and J shed 1 base, with 17 bases lying between them. The CDR3 is made up of 15 amino acids. CDR3 in amino acids: CASLTHPTGNTEAFF. In DNA form, the CDR3 reads TGTGCCAGCTTAACCCATCCGACAGGGAACACTGAAGCTTTCTTT.

This clone was seen only a few times. The chain links TRBV9 to TRBJ1-2; no reliable D call. The V gene lost 4 bases and the J gene lost 0 bases, with 10 bases spanning the gap. CDR3 size: 14 residues. Germline V gene lookup returns CDR1 SGDLS and CDR2 YYNGEE. The DNA for the CDR3 is TGTGCCAGCAGCCCGGGCTGGGCTAACTATGGCTACACCTTC. Protein: CASSPGWANYGYTF.